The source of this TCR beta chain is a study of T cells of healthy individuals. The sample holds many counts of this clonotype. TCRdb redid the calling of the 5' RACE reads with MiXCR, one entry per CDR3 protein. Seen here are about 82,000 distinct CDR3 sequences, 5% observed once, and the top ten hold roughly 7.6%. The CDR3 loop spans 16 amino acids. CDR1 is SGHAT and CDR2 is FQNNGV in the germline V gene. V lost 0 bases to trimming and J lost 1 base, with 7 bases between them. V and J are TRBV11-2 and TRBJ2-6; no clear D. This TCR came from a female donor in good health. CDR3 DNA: TGTGCCAGCAGCTTAGATCGAGTATCTGGGGCCAACGTCCTGACTTTC. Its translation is CASSLDRVSGANVLTF.